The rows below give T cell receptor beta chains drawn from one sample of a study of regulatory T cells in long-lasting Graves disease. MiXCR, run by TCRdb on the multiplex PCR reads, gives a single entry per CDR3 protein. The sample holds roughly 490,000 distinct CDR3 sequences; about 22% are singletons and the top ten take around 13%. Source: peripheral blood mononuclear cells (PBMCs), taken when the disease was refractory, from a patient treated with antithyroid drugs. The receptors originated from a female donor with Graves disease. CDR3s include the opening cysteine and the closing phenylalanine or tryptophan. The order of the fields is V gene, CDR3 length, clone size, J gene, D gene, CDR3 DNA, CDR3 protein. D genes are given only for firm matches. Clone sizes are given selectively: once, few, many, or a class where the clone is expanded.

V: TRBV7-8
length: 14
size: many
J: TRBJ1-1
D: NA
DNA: TGTGCCAGCAGCTTAGACTCGGTGAACACTGAAGCTTTCTTT
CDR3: CASSLDSVNTEAFF

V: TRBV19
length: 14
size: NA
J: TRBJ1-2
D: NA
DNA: TGTGCCAGTAGTTCCGGAGGGGCTAGGCGGGGCTACACCTTC
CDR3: CASSSGGARRGYTF

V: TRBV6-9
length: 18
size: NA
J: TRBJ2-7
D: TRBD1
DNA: TGTGCCAGCAGTTACATTTGGAGGTTAGGACAGGGGGCCTACGAGCAGTACTTC
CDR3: CASSYIWRLGQGAYEQYF

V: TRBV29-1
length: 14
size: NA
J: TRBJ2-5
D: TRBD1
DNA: TGCAGCGCAGTCCCGGGACAGGGGATGGAGACCCAGTACTTC
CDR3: CSAVPGQGMETQYF

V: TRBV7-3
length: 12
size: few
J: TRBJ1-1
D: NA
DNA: TGTGCCAGCAGCTTGGGGGCGAATGAAGCTTTCTTT
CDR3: CASSLGANEAFF

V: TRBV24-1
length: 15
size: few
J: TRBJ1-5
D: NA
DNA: TGTGCCACCAGTGATGCCAGCCTGGGGTATCAGCCCCAGCATTTT
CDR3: CATSDASLGYQPQHF

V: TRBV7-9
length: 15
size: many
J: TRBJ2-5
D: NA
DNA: TGTGCCAGCAGCTTAAGTGGCAGGGGCCAAGAGACCCAGTACTTC
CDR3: CASSLSGRGQETQYF

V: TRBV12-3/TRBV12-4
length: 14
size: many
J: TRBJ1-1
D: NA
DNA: TGTGCCAGCAGTTCCACAGGGTCCGACACTGAAGCTTTCTTT
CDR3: CASSSTGSDTEAFF

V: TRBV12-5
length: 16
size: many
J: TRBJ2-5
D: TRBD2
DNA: TGTGCTAGTGGACTCGGACTAGCGGGGGGTCAAGAGACCCAGTACTTC
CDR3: CASGLGLAGGQETQYF

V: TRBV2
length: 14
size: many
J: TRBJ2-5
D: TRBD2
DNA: TGTGCCACCCGGACTAGCGGGAACCAAGAGACCCAGTACTTC
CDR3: CATRTSGNQETQYF

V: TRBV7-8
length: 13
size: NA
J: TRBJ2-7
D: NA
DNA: TGTGCCAGCAGCCAGACAAAGGTGGGCGAGCAGTACTTC
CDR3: CASSQTKVGEQYF

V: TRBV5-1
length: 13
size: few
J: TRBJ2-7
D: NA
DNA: TGCGCCAGCAGCTTGCAAGAGTCCTACGAGCAGTACTTC
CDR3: CASSLQESYEQYF

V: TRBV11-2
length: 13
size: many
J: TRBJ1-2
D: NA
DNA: TGTGCCAGCAGCTCAGGACGGAGCTATGGCTACACCTTC
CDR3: CASSSGRSYGYTF

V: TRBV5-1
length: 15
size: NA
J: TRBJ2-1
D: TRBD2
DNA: TGCGCCAGCAGCTTGGGGGCTAGCGGGGTCAATGAGCAGTTCTTC
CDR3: CASSLGASGVNEQFF

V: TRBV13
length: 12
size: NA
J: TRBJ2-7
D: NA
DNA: TGTGCCAGCAGTCGCGGCTCCTACGAGCGGTACTTC
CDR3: CASSRGSYERYF

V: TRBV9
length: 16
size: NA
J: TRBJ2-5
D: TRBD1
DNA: TGTGCCAGCAGCGTAGACCGTGTGACAGGGCGTGAGACCCAGTACTTC
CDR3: CASSVDRVTGRETQYF

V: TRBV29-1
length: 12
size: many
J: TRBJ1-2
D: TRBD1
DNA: TGCAGCGTGTGGCAGGGGGGTTATGGCTACACCTTC
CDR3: CSVWQGGYGYTF

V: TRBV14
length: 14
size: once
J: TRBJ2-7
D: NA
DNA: TGTGCCAGCAGCCAAAGGGATATGGACTCCGAGCAGTACTTC
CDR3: CASSQRDMDSEQYF

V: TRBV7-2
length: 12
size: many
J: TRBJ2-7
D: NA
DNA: TGTGCCAGCAGCCTTGAGGTCCACGAGCAGTACTTC
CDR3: CASSLEVHEQYF

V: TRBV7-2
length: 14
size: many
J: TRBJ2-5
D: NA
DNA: TGTGCCAGCAGCTTAGCCAGGGGATCGGAGACCCAGTACTTC
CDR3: CASSLARGSETQYF

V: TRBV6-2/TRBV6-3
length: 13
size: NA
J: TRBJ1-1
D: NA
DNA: TGTGCCAGCAGTGTACAAGGGATCACTGAAGCTTTCTTT
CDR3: CASSVQGITEAFF

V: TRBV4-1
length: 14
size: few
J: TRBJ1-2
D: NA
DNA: TGCGCCAGCAGCCACTGGGGGGCGAACTATGGCTACACCTTC
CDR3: CASSHWGANYGYTF

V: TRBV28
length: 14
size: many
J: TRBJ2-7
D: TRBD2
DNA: TGTGCCAGCGAAGGACTAGCGGGGGAGTACGAGCAGTACTTC
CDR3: CASEGLAGEYEQYF

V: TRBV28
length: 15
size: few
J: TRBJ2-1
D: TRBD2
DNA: TGTGCCAGCAGTTTAATGGGACTAGCGTCTCGCGAGCAGTTCTTC
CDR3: CASSLMGLASREQFF

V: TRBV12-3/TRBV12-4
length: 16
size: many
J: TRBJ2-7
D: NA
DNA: TGTGCCAGCAGTTTAACTACCCAAGGAGGGGCGTACGAGCAGTACTTC
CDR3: CASSLTTQGGAYEQYF

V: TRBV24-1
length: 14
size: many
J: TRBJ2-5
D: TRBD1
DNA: TGTGCCACCAGTGATAGGACAGGGCGAGAGACCCAGTACTTC
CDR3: CATSDRTGRETQYF

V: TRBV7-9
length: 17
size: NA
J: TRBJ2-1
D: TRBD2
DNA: TGTGCCAGCAGCTTATGGCCGGGACTAGCGGGACTCAATGAGCAGTTCTTC
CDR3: CASSLWPGLAGLNEQFF

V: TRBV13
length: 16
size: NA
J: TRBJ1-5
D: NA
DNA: TGTGCCAGCAGCTTAGGGGGGACGGATAGCAATCAGCCCCAGCATTTT
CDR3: CASSLGGTDSNQPQHF

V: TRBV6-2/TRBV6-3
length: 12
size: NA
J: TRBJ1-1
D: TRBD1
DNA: TGTGCCAGCAGTTGGGACAGGGGCGGACCTTTCTTT
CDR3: CASSWDRGGPFF

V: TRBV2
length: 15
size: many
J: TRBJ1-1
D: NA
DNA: TGTGCCAGCAGTGCCTTTGGAGGGCAGAACACTGAAGCTTTCTTT
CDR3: CASSAFGGQNTEAFF

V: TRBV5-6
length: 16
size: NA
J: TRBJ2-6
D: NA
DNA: TGTGCCAGCAGCTTGGAGGGGCTCTCTGGGGCCAACGTCCTGACTTTC
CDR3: CASSLEGLSGANVLTF

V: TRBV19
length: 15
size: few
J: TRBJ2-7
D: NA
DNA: TGTGCCAGTAGCCCACCCGGGATCGGACTATACGAGCAGTACTTC
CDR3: CASSPPGIGLYEQYF

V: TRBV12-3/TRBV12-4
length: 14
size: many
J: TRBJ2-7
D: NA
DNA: TGTGCCAGCAGCCTAGGTAGACAGTCCTACGAGCAGTACTTC
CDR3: CASSLGRQSYEQYF

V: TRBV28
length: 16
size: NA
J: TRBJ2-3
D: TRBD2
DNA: TGTGCCAGCAGTTTCCTCGGCGGGGGTTACACAGATACGCAGTATTTT
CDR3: CASSFLGGGYTDTQYF

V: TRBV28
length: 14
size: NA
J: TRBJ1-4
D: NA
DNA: TGTGCCAGCAGTTTATATATCCCTGGGGGGAAACTGTTTTTT
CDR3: CASSLYIPGGKLFF

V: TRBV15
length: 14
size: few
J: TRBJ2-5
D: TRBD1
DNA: TGTGCCACCAGCGGACAGGGAAACCAAGAGACCCAGTACTTC
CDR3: CATSGQGNQETQYF

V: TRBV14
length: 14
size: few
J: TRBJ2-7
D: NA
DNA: TGTGCCAGCAGCCAAATGGGGAGCTCCTACGAGCAGTACTTC
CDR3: CASSQMGSSYEQYF

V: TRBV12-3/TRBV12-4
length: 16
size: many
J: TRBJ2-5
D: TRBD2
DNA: TGTGCCAGCAGTTTTTTAGCTAGCGGGGGGTACTCGACCCAGTACTTC
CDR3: CASSFLASGGYSTQYF

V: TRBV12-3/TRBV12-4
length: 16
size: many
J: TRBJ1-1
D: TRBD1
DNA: TGTGCCAGCAGTCCCCGACAGGGGCCCTGGGTGACTGAAGCTTTCTTT
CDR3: CASSPRQGPWVTEAFF

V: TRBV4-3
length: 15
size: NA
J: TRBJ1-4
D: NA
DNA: TGCGCCAGCAGCCCCAATCAGGGTCTTAATGAAAAACTGTTTTTT
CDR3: CASSPNQGLNEKLFF

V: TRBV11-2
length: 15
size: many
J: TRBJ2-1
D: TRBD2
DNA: TGTGCCAGCAGCTCTGGGACTAGCGGCAAGAATGAGCAGTTCTTC
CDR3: CASSSGTSGKNEQFF

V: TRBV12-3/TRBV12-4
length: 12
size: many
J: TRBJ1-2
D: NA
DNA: TGTGCCAGCAGTTTTCAGGCGGGTGGCTACACCTTC
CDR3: CASSFQAGGYTF

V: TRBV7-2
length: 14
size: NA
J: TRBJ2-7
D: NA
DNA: TGTGCCAGCAGCTTAGTCCGCGGAAACTACGAGCAGTACTTC
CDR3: CASSLVRGNYEQYF

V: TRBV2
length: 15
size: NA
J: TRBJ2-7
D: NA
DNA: TGTGCCAGCAGCGCAGGACCAGCAACTTCCTACGAGCAGTACTTC
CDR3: CASSAGPATSYEQYF

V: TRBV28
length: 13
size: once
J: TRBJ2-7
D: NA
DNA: TGTGCCAGCAGCTCAAGGGGTCGGGGCGAGCAGTACTTC
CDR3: CASSSRGRGEQYF

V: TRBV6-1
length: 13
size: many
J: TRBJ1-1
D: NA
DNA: TGTGCCAGCAGCGTCGACTTGAACACTGAAGCTTTCTTT
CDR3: CASSVDLNTEAFF

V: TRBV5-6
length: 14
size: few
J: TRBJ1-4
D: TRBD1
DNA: TGTGCCAGCAGCTGGGGACAGGGTTCGGAAAAACTGTTTTTT
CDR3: CASSWGQGSEKLFF

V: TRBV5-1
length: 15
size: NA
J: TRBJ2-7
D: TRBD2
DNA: TGCGCCAGCCGAACGACTAGCGGGAGTTCCCACGAGCAGTACTTC
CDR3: CASRTTSGSSHEQYF

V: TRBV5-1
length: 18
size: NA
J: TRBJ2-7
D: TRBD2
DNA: TGCGCCAGCAGCCGTCTCAGGGCTAGCGGGGGCCTCTCCTACGAGCAGTACTTC
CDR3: CASSRLRASGGLSYEQYF

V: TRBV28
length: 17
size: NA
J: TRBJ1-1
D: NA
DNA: TGTGCCAGCAGTTTGAGGGGGTCTGGGCCTATGAACACTGAAGCTTTCTTT
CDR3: CASSLRGSGPMNTEAFF

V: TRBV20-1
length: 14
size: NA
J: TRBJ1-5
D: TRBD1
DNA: TGCAGTGCTACCGGGACAGGGGAAGGAGGGCCCCAGCATTTT
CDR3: CSATGTGEGGPQHF

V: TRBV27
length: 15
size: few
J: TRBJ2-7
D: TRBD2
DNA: TGTGCCAGCAGCTTCCAGACTAGCGGGAGGGGGGAGCAGTACTTC
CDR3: CASSFQTSGRGEQYF

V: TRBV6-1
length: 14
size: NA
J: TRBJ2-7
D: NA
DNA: TGTGCCAGCAGTGAAGCGGCGACAACCTACGAGCAGTACTTC
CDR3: CASSEAATTYEQYF

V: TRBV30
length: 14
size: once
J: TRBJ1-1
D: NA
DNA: TGTGCCTGGAGTGGACAGCTTAAAAACACTGAAGCTTTCTTT
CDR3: CAWSGQLKNTEAFF

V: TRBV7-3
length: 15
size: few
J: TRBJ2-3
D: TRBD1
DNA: TGTGCCAGCAGCTTATCGGGACAGGCGGGAGATACGCAGTATTTT
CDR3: CASSLSGQAGDTQYF

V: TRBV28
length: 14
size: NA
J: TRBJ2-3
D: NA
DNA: TGTGCCAGCAGTCTCCCAGGGGGGGTGTTATCGTCGTATTTT
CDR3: CASSLPGGVLSSYF

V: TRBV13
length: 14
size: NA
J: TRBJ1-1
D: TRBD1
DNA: TGTGCCAGCAGCTTAGGGTCAGGGGGCACTGAAGCTTTCTTT
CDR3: CASSLGSGGTEAFF

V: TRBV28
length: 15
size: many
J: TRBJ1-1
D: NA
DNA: TGTGCCAGCAGTTTGATTACGACGGAGAACACTGAAGCTTTCTTT
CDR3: CASSLITTENTEAFF

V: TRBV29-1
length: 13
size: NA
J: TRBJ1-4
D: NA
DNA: TGCAGCGTTGCTGTCTCTCAGGATGAAAAACTGTTTTTT
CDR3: CSVAVSQDEKLFF

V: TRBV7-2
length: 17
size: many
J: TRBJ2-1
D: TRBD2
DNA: TGTGCCAGCAGCTTCTCGCGGGAGGGCCATCTCTACAATGAGCAGTTCTTC
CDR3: CASSFSREGHLYNEQFF